The clone carrying this T cell receptor (beta chain) was picked up a small number of times. Its specificity is unknown. From the reads, TCRdb called clonotypes with MiXCR, one entry per CDR3 protein. The sample holds approximately 910,000 distinct CDR3 sequences, less than 35% seen once. This specimen comes from a study of T cell repertoires in cytomegalovirus infection. About the study: Public signatures in TCR beta pointed to CMV infection and matching HLA type.

V gave up 3 bases and J gave up 0 bases, with 12 bases separating them. This CDR3 is built from 16 residues. Germline CDR1 is MDHEN and CDR2 is SYDVKM. The sequence was obtained from a human donor in good health (CMV status not recorded). Some clones in this sample may be carry-over from other donors' samples. The material sequenced was cultured CD8+ T cells from PBMCs, taken from culture after CMV antigen stimulation. The chain recombines TRBV28 with TRBJ2-4, with D perhaps TRBD1 (6 bases). Here the CDR3 DNA reads TGTGCCAGCAGTTTGGGTCCAGGGGTAGCCAAAAACATTCAGTACTTC. Translation gives CASSLGPGVAKNIQYF.